The rows below give T cell receptor beta chains drawn from one sample of a study of T-cell memory formation after mild COVID-19. MiXCR, run by TCRdb on the 5' RACE reads, gives a single entry per CDR3 protein. The sample yields more than 80,000 distinct CDR3 sequences, around 12% seen once. Sequencing was performed on PBMCs or a T cell subset sorted from them (not recorded which). The origin of the receptors is an adult woman who had mild COVID-19 (a few samples of this study predate the infection). Cell type and time point are not known. The CDR3 runs from the conserved cysteine through the conserved F or W. A D gene is named only where the DNA matches it firmly. Expanded clones get a size class; other rows say once, few or many, or leave the size out.

clone size	D gene	V gene	J gene	CDR3 DNA	CDR3 protein
NA	NA	TRBV7-9	TRBJ2-3	TGTGCCAGCACGGGGGGCCTTTCCCGCACAGATACGCAGTATTTT	CASTGGLSRTDTQYF
NA	NA	TRBV12-3/TRBV12-4	TRBJ2-3	TGTGCCAGCAGTGGCGGCCGAGATACGCAGTATTTT	CASSGGRDTQYF
few	TRBD1	TRBV7-3	TRBJ2-1	TGTGCCAGCAGCATCGGGACAGGGCCATACAATGAGCAGTTCTTC	CASSIGTGPYNEQFF
NA	TRBD2	TRBV27	TRBJ2-2	TGTGCCAGCAGTTTAACTAGCGGGAGGTTCACCGGGGAGCTGTTTTTT	CASSLTSGRFTGELFF
few	NA	TRBV12-3/TRBV12-4	TRBJ1-2	TGTGCCAGCAGCACCGACGGGGGGCCCGGCTATGGCTACACCTTC	CASSTDGGPGYGYTF
many	TRBD1	TRBV6-2/TRBV6-3	TRBJ2-7	TGTGCCAGCAGTTACTCTAGGGGGACAGCCTACGAGCAGTACTTC	CASSYSRGTAYEQYF
many	NA	TRBV24-1	TRBJ2-5	TGTGCCACCAGTGATTTGGGGCCAAGCGGAGAGACCCAGTACTTC	CATSDLGPSGETQYF
NA	NA	TRBV6-5	TRBJ1-3	TGTGCCAGCAGTCCCCATTGGACGGACGTCTCTGGAAACACCATATATTTT	CASSPHWTDVSGNTIYF
few	TRBD1	TRBV7-9	TRBJ2-4	TGTGCCAGCCACAGGGGTGGTGAAAACATTCAGTACTTC	CASHRGGENIQYF
few	NA	TRBV13	TRBJ2-1	TGTGCCAGCAGCCCCCGTATGGCGAGTGAGCAGTTCTTC	CASSPRMASEQFF
NA	NA	TRBV4-3	TRBJ2-7	TGCGCCAGCAGCCAAGGAAGGGCTGGGACTTCAGCCTACGAGCAGTACTTC	CASSQGRAGTSAYEQYF
few	NA	TRBV12-3/TRBV12-4	TRBJ2-6	TGTGCCAGCAGGTTTCGGGACGGAGACTCTGGGGCCAACGTCCTGACTTTC	CASRFRDGDSGANVLTF
NA	TRBD1	TRBV5-1	TRBJ2-5	TGCGCCAGCAGGCCTGGGCGACTCGAGGGGGCTTACGGCCGGGAGACCCAGTACTTC	CASRPGRLEGAYGRETQYF
NA	NA	TRBV7-9	TRBJ2-3	TGTGCCAGCAGCTTAATAACTTTTGAGGAAACAGATACGCAGTATTTT	CASSLITFEETDTQYF
NA	TRBD2	TRBV7-9	TRBJ2-1	TGTGCCAGCAGATCAGGGACTAGCGGGATTGACGAGCAGTTCTTC	CASRSGTSGIDEQFF
NA	TRBD2	TRBV7-9	TRBJ2-1	TGTGCCAGCAGCCCACAAAGGCGGGAGGGCCTTACCTCCTACAATGAGCAGTTCTTC	CASSPQRREGLTSYNEQFF
NA	NA	TRBV5-5	TRBJ2-5	TGTGCCAGCAGCTTGGCATCTGGGGTGGAGACCCAGTACTTC	CASSLASGVETQYF
NA	TRBD2	TRBV3-1	TRBJ2-7	TGTGCCAGCAGCCTTCCGGGGGGGTTGTCCGTCTACGAGCAGTACTTC	CASSLPGGLSVYEQYF
few	TRBD1	TRBV28	TRBJ2-1	TGTGCCAGCAGCCCCGACCCCGGACAGGCCCGTCCCTACAATGAGCAGTTCTTC	CASSPDPGQARPYNEQFF
NA	NA	TRBV12-3/TRBV12-4	TRBJ2-5	TGTGCCAGCAGTTTCGTAAGAGAAGAGACCCAGTACTTC	CASSFVREETQYF
NA	TRBD1	TRBV7-6	TRBJ1-6	TGTGCCAGCAGCTTAAGGGACAGGGTTCTTTCCCTCCACTTT	CASSLRDRVLSLHF
NA	NA	TRBV7-9	TRBJ2-2	TGTGCCAGCAGCGGAGAAAAGGGGGACACCGGGGAGCTGTTTTTT	CASSGEKGDTGELFF
NA	NA	TRBV7-8	TRBJ2-6	TGTGCCAGCAGCTTATTGGACGGGTCTGGGGCCAACGTCCTGACTTTC	CASSLLDGSGANVLTF
NA	NA	TRBV7-2	TRBJ1-2	TGTGCCAGCAGCTTTGACGAGACAGAGTCAGCAGAACCTAACTATGGCTACACCTTC	CASSFDETESAEPNYGYTF
many	NA	TRBV7-3	TRBJ2-2	TGTGCCAGCAGCCCGACAGGCACCGGGGAGCTGTTTTTT	CASSPTGTGELFF
few	NA	TRBV2	TRBJ2-7	TGTGCCAGCAGCCCCGGGGGAGGTAAAGGGTACGAGCAGTACTTC	CASSPGGGKGYEQYF
once	TRBD1	TRBV27	TRBJ2-7	TGTGCCAGCAGTTCGTGGGACAGGGGAGACGAGCAGTACTTC	CASSSWDRGDEQYF
many	TRBD2	TRBV29-1	TRBJ2-1	TGCAGCGCCCTAGTTGGGACTAGCGACTACAATGAGCAGTTCTTC	CSALVGTSDYNEQFF
few	TRBD2	TRBV20-1	TRBJ2-1	TGCAGTGCTCCGCCAGCGGGGTATTCCTACAATGAGCAGTTCTTC	CSAPPAGYSYNEQFF
many	TRBD1	TRBV15	TRBJ2-5	TGTGCCACCAGCAGACTAATCGGGACAGATCAAGAGACCCAGTACTTC	CATSRLIGTDQETQYF
few	NA	TRBV29-1	TRBJ1-2	TGCAGCGTTGAAGATGAAGCTAACTATGGCTACACCTTC	CSVEDEANYGYTF
NA	NA	TRBV20-1	TRBJ2-3	TGCAGTGCCGAGCCTAGCGTCTTGCCAGATACGCAGTATTTT	CSAEPSVLPDTQYF
few	NA	TRBV7-2	TRBJ2-7	TGTGCCAGCAGCTTAGTTACAGGTTCGGAGCAGTACTTC	CASSLVTGSEQYF
NA	TRBD2	TRBV11-3	TRBJ2-1	TGTGCCAGCAGCCCGCGCTTAGCGGGAGGTCCTCACAATGAGCAGTTCTTC	CASSPRLAGGPHNEQFF
NA	NA	TRBV7-9	TRBJ1-1	TGTGCCAGCAGACGTCCACAACCTGAAGCTTTCTTT	CASRRPQPEAFF
NA	NA	TRBV5-1	TRBJ2-7	TGCGCCAGCAGCTTGGGTTGGGCGGCCAATTCCTACGAGCAGTACTTC	CASSLGWAANSYEQYF
NA	NA	TRBV5-6	TRBJ2-7	TGTGCCAGCAGCTTTATGGGAGACTACGAGCAGTACTTC	CASSFMGDYEQYF
NA	NA	TRBV11-2	TRBJ2-1	TGTGCCAGCAGCTTAGGAGTGACCCCCACCGCTGATGAGCAGTTCTTC	CASSLGVTPTADEQFF
few	NA	TRBV7-9	TRBJ1-1	TGTGCTACTCCGGGACCCCTCTCAGGAACTTTCTTT	CATPGPLSGTFF
few	NA	TRBV7-8	TRBJ1-1	TGTGCCAGCAGCTTAGGACTCCGGAACACTGAAGCTTTCTTT	CASSLGLRNTEAFF
many	TRBD1	TRBV5-1	TRBJ2-4	TGCGCCAGCAGCTTTGACAGGGAAGCCGGGTTAGCCAAAAACATTCAGTACTTC	CASSFDREAGLAKNIQYF
NA	NA	TRBV9	TRBJ2-2	TGTGCCAGCAGCGTCTACTCTGGGCCCGGGGAGCTGTTTTTT	CASSVYSGPGELFF
few	NA	TRBV27	TRBJ1-2	TGTGCCAGCAGTTTGGGGAGTACGGGCTATGGCTACACCTTC	CASSLGSTGYGYTF